The rows below give T cell receptor beta chains drawn from one sample of a study of blood T cells in healthy people across ages. TCRdb processed the 5' RACE reads anew with MiXCR; each CDR3 protein has one entry. The table has about 560,000 distinct CDR3 sequences, roughly a quarter seen once. The same data also went into a second study, on T cells of mothers and their children.

Material: blood. These receptors were taken from a boy aged 2 to 10 in good health. The conserved cysteine and the conserved F or W are not part of the CDR3 here. The order of the fields is clone size, V gene, CDR3 protein. Where a row states a size, it is once, few, many or the class of an expanded clone; other rows omit it.

- TRBV29-1 SILTGDGNAQF
few TRBV12-3/TRBV12-4 ASSISDTYNEKLF
- TRBV29-1 SARQGPETQY
few TRBV11-2 ASSLVGGGAQETQY
few TRBV24-1 ATSGTITGELF
many TRBV30 ASTTGGAGGNTEAF
few TRBV7-2 ASSTGLESYNEQF
- TRBV6-1 ASSEVAVLYEQY
few TRBV3-1 ASSQASGVTDTQY
few TRBV5-1 ASSPGTAREKLF
few TRBV27 ASSLDRGRGKLF
few TRBV6-2/TRBV6-3 ASSPSQKVTYEQY
few TRBV7-6 ASSFHRVSSGNTIY
- TRBV12-3/TRBV12-4 ASSLNGRGQY
few TRBV9 ASSEGLSNYGYT
- TRBV7-9 ASSTSRGLNEKLF
once TRBV4-1 ASSPRQVTGELF
few TRBV10-3 AISQQAAKNIQY
- TRBV28 ASSLGRQGPGELF
- TRBV6-5 ASKKLAGGQDEQF
few TRBV6-1 ASSSPRLAVRIGAEQY
- TRBV7-2 ASSLVMGHEDQETQY
few TRBV14 ASSQEVGVSPLH
- TRBV7-2 ASSLASYSPSGANVLT
- TRBV13 ASGQGEDEKLF
few TRBV10-2 ASSEPGQGNEQY
few TRBV20-1 SARRQALDTGELF
few TRBV20-1 SASVLAGGQETQY
few TRBV12-5 ASGLTSGSTDTQY
- TRBV12-3/TRBV12-4 ASSAPGHQNIQY
- TRBV15 ATSMAAGWREDTQY
- TRBV5-1 ASRRDYLRSGTQY
few TRBV11-2 ASSSRGSDSYNEQF
- TRBV29-1 SVWTSGSYEQY
many TRBV20-1 SARDASGRDTHGYT
- TRBV25-1 ASGGKGTDTQY
- TRBV7-7 ASSSSRASYNEQF
- TRBV29-1 SVVGQETQY
- TRBV6-5 ASSYGLHGGEQY
few TRBV7-2 ASSLSSGSTDTQY